Below are 13 T cell receptor beta chains sequenced from a single sample in a study of shared clonotypes between healthy human individuals. Terminally differentiated effector memory CD45RA+ cells were excluded by CCR7 positive selection of CD45RO-negative cells. TCRdb's copy holds only in-frame clones and misses some; the assay was immunoSEQ multiplex PCR. The data show 450,000 to 700,000 clones, 95% to 96% seen once. The sequencing sample was made of naive CD8+ T cells sorted from blood. These receptors originate from a woman aged 25 to 39 in good health.

The chain links TRBV19 to TRBJ1-6, with a weak D call TRBD1 (5 bases). This CDR3 is built from 14 residues. V lost 6 bases, J lost 8 bases, and 14 bases lay in between. Per the germline V gene, CDR1 is LNHDA and CDR2 is SQIVND (reference sequence). CDR3 in amino acids: CASSYRDEDSPLHF. DNA of the CDR3: TGTGCCAGTAGCTACCGGGACGAGGATTCACCCCTCCACTTT.

J is TRBJ2-1 and V is TRBV4-1; 11 nucleotides agree with TRBD2. The germline V gene encodes CDR1 MGHRA and CDR2 YSYEKL. J lost 7 bases, V lost 6 bases, and 11 bases had no gene match. This CDR3 region has 16 residues. The CDR3 DNA follows: TGCGCCAGCAGAACACTAGCGGGAGACTTGATTAATGAGCAGTTCTTC. This sequence encodes CASRTLAGDLINEQFF.

This chain joins TRBV6-5 and TRBJ2-3, with 8 bases fitting TRBD2. The CDR3 contains 15 residues. Per the germline V gene, CDR1 is MNHEY and CDR2 is SVGAGI. Trimming removed 6 bases from V and 2 bases from J; junction bases left unmatched: 7. The CDR3: CASSSSGIVTDTQYF. The CDR3, as DNA: TGTGCCAGCAGCAGTAGCGGGATAGTCACAGATACGCAGTATTTT.

The chain employs TRBV7-2 and TRBJ2-7; 7 nucleotides agree with TRBD2. Trimming at V came to 5 bases and at J to 0 bases, leaving 13 bases not matched to a gene. The germline V gene encodes CDR1 SGHTA and CDR2 FQGNSA. This CDR3 has 17 residues. The CDR3 loop reads CASSQRMLGGTSYEQYF. For the CDR3, the DNA is TGTGCCAGCAGCCAGAGAATGCTGGGAGGGACCTCCTACGAGCAGTACTTC.

The chain joins TRBV13 to TRBJ1-5, with 10 nucleotides matching TRBD1. This CDR3 is 13 amino acids long. The germline gives CDR1 PRHDT, CDR2 FYEKMQ (reference sequence). J was trimmed by 9 bases and V by 4 bases; bases with no gene match: 3. The CDR3 bases are TGTGCCAGCAGCTCGGGACAGGGGTTGCCCCAGCATTTT. It yields the protein CASSSGQGLPQHF.

The rearrangement uses TRBV28 and TRBJ2-7; D gene unclear. CDR1 and CDR2 (germline): MDHEN, SYDVKM. The CDR3 covers 14 residues. Deletions cut 2 bases from V and 3 bases from J, with 11 bases between. In DNA, the CDR3 is TGTGCCAGCAGTTTAGGATTTACGGTCTACGAGCAGTACTTC. It encodes CASSLGFTVYEQYF.

The chain has TRBV5-1 and TRBJ2-1; D is ambiguous. V was clipped by 4 bases and J by 0 bases, with 20 bases between them. The CDR3 covers 18 residues. Germline CDR1 reads SGHRS; CDR2 reads YFSETQ. CDR3 in DNA: TGCGCCAGCAGCGTGGAACCCATTGAGTCGGACTCCTACAATGAGCAGTTCTTC. Translating it yields CASSVEPIESDSYNEQFF.

The chain employs TRBV28 and TRBJ2-5; the D gene could be TRBD1 or TRBD2 (5 bases each). The V end lost 6 bases, the J end lost 5 bases, and 16 bases lay between the germline ends. CDR3 size: 14 residues. Germline CDR1 is MDHEN and CDR2 is SYDVKM. The CDR3 reads CASSPTRRDETQYF. The CDR3 DNA follows: TGTGCCAGCAGCCCGACTCGCAGGGACGAGACCCAGTACTTC.

The CDR3 DNA is TGTGCCTGGAGTGTCCCAAACAGGATAGATCGTGGCTACACCTTC. Translating it yields CAWSVPNRIDRGYTF. The chain carries TRBV30 and TRBJ1-2; D is possibly TRBD1 (5 bases). This CDR3 spans 15 amino acids. From germline, CDR1 is GTSNPN and CDR2 SVGIG (reference sequence). The germline V and J ends were trimmed by 0 bases and 7 bases, with 18 bases remaining between them.

The rearrangement links TRBV2 to TRBJ2-7; 9 nucleotides line up with TRBD1. Germline trimming cut 4 bases from V and 0 bases from J; bases unmatched to any gene: 4. Germline loops: CDR1 SNHLY, CDR2 FYNNEI. The CDR3 length is 15 residues. CDR3 DNA sequence: TGTGCCAGCAGTGTTTTGGGACAGGGCTCCTACGAGCAGTACTTC. This encodes CASSVLGQGSYEQYF.

The rearrangement uses TRBV9 and TRBJ2-7; the D gene is possibly TRBD1 (5 bases). This CDR3 has 14 amino acids. V was cut by 0 bases and J by 2 bases, with 9 bases left in between. Germline V gives CDR1 SGDLS, CDR2 YYNGEE. DNA for the CDR3: TGTGCCAGCAGCGTAGAGCAGACAGCCTACGAGCAGTACTTC. This encodes CASSVEQTAYEQYF.

The chain carries TRBV27 and TRBJ1-1; possible D gene TRBD1, 6 bases. Germline CDR1 reads MNHEY; CDR2 reads SMNVEV (reference sequence). The CDR3 spans 14 residues. V shed 8 bases and J shed 3 bases, with 16 bases lying between them. In DNA, the CDR3 is TGTGCCAGCTCACTACAGGGCCCGCACACTGAAGCTTTCTTT. Translation gives CASSLQGPHTEAFF.

The genes are TRBV2 and TRBJ2-7; D possibly uses TRBD1 or TRBD2 (6 bases each). The CDR3 is made up of 13 amino acids. Germline V CDR1 and CDR2: SNHLY, FYNNEI. Trimming stripped 6 bases from V and 3 bases from J, with 12 bases between. CDR3 sequence: CASRGGQDYEQYF. The CDR3 bases are TGTGCCAGCAGGGGGGGCCAGGACTACGAGCAGTACTTC.